This is a list of T cell receptor beta chains from one sample in a study of T cells in Graves' hyperthyroidism and ophthalmopathy. In TCRdb, the multiplex PCR reads were re-called with MiXCR into one record per CDR3 protein. The table includes about 640,000 distinct CDR3 sequences, 20% detected once. The sample was blood. These TCRs come from a man aged 25 to 40 with Graves' ophthalmopathy. CDR3s include the opening cysteine and the closing phenylalanine or tryptophan. The D gene is left open where the match is weak. The size of a clone is reported for some rows only, either as once, few or many, or as a class for expanded clones.

abundance: NA
j_gene: TRBJ1-1
v_gene: TRBV7-9
d_gene: NA
CDR3aa: CASSWDIPEAFF
CDR3nt: TGTGCCAGCAGCTGGGACATCCCTGAAGCTTTCTTT

abundance: once
j_gene: TRBJ2-5
v_gene: TRBV12-3/TRBV12-4
d_gene: TRBD1
CDR3aa: CASSLGQGAYQETQYF
CDR3nt: TGTGCCAGCAGTTTAGGACAGGGGGCGTACCAAGAGACCCAGTACTTC

abundance: NA
j_gene: TRBJ2-1
v_gene: TRBV7-9
d_gene: TRBD2
CDR3aa: CASSPRVAGGEQFF
CDR3nt: TGTGCCAGCAGCCCTAGGGTAGCGGGAGGAGAGCAGTTCTTC

abundance: many
j_gene: TRBJ2-5
v_gene: TRBV11-2
d_gene: TRBD2
CDR3aa: CASSTGLAGGETQYF
CDR3nt: TGTGCCAGCAGCACGGGACTAGCGGGAGGAGAGACCCAGTACTTC

abundance: NA
j_gene: TRBJ2-1
v_gene: TRBV6-1
d_gene: NA
CDR3aa: CATDGINEQFF
CDR3nt: TGTGCGACCGATGGGATCAATGAGCAGTTCTTC

abundance: NA
j_gene: TRBJ2-7
v_gene: TRBV19
d_gene: NA
CDR3aa: CASRGGGGPSYEQYF
CDR3nt: TGTGCCAGTAGGGGAGGAGGAGGGCCCTCCTACGAGCAGTACTTC

abundance: NA
j_gene: TRBJ2-1
v_gene: TRBV4-3
d_gene: NA
CDR3aa: CASSQVDSYNEQFF
CDR3nt: TGCGCCAGCAGCCAAGTCGACAGCTACAATGAGCAGTTCTTC

abundance: NA
j_gene: TRBJ1-2
v_gene: TRBV5-1
d_gene: NA
CDR3aa: CASSLDSPNYGYTF
CDR3nt: TGCGCCAGCAGCTTAGACAGCCCTAACTATGGCTACACCTTC

abundance: few
j_gene: TRBJ1-1
v_gene: TRBV5-6
d_gene: TRBD1
CDR3aa: CASSLDPGGGGAFF
CDR3nt: TGTGCCAGCAGCTTGGACCCAGGGGGCGGAGGAGCTTTCTTT

abundance: NA
j_gene: TRBJ2-6
v_gene: TRBV12-3/TRBV12-4
d_gene: TRBD1
CDR3aa: CASRRPDRVGANVLTF
CDR3nt: TGTGCCAGCAGGCGCCCTGACAGGGTTGGGGCCAACGTCCTGACTTTC

abundance: many
j_gene: TRBJ2-7
v_gene: TRBV28
d_gene: NA
CDR3aa: CASSSRDSRSYEQYF
CDR3nt: TGTGCCAGCAGTTCGCGGGACAGCCGCTCCTACGAGCAGTACTTC

abundance: few
j_gene: TRBJ2-2
v_gene: TRBV9
d_gene: TRBD2
CDR3aa: CASSGLAGGPAGELFF
CDR3nt: TGTGCCAGCAGCGGACTAGCGGGAGGGCCGGCCGGGGAGCTGTTTTTT

abundance: NA
j_gene: TRBJ2-5
v_gene: TRBV20-1
d_gene: NA
CDR3aa: CSARLWVRGGETQYF
CDR3nt: TGCAGTGCTAGACTTTGGGTCAGGGGGGGGGAGACCCAGTACTTC

abundance: few
j_gene: TRBJ2-1
v_gene: TRBV5-1
d_gene: NA
CDR3aa: CASSLSVRDSNQFF
CDR3nt: TGCGCCAGCAGCTTGTCGGTCCGGGACTCAAACCAGTTCTTC

abundance: once
j_gene: TRBJ2-1
v_gene: TRBV27
d_gene: TRBD2
CDR3aa: CASSQRLAGDGFF
CDR3nt: TGTGCCAGCAGTCAACGACTAGCGGGAGACGGGTTCTTC

abundance: NA
j_gene: TRBJ2-1
v_gene: TRBV5-1
d_gene: TRBD2
CDR3aa: CASSWSLAGVGNEQFF
CDR3nt: TGCGCCAGCAGCTGGTCACTAGCGGGAGTTGGCAATGAGCAGTTCTTC

abundance: NA
j_gene: TRBJ2-1
v_gene: TRBV4-1
d_gene: TRBD2
CDR3aa: CASSQDLGLGNEQFF
CDR3nt: TGCGCCAGCAGCCAAGACTTAGGACTAGGCAATGAGCAGTTCTTC

abundance: NA
j_gene: TRBJ2-2
v_gene: TRBV5-1
d_gene: NA
CDR3aa: CASRTLTGTMNTGELFF
CDR3nt: TGCGCCAGCAGAACCCTTACCGGGACCATGAACACCGGGGAGCTGTTTTTT

abundance: NA
j_gene: TRBJ2-7
v_gene: TRBV2
d_gene: NA
CDR3aa: CASTVAPTYEQYF
CDR3nt: TGTGCCAGCACCGTTGCACCCACCTACGAGCAGTACTTC

abundance: few
j_gene: TRBJ1-6
v_gene: TRBV28
d_gene: NA
CDR3aa: CAILGANNSPLHF
CDR3nt: TGTGCCATCCTAGGCGCTAATAATTCACCCCTCCACTTT

abundance: NA
j_gene: TRBJ2-1
v_gene: TRBV14
d_gene: NA
CDR3aa: CASSQDVGVEQFF
CDR3nt: TGTGCCAGCAGCCAAGACGTGGGAGTTGAGCAGTTCTTC

abundance: few
j_gene: TRBJ2-3
v_gene: TRBV4-3
d_gene: NA
CDR3aa: CASSQGLATTDTQYF
CDR3nt: TGCGCCAGCAGCCAAGGTCTAGCGACCACAGATACGCAGTATTTT

abundance: few
j_gene: TRBJ2-2
v_gene: TRBV6-1
d_gene: TRBD1
CDR3aa: CASSAPGTRGQGEEYYGELFF
CDR3nt: TGTGCCAGCAGTGCCCCGGGAACTAGGGGACAGGGGGAAGAGTACTACGGGGAGCTGTTTTTT

abundance: NA
j_gene: TRBJ2-1
v_gene: TRBV7-2
d_gene: NA
CDR3aa: CASSLVVSKSNEQFF
CDR3nt: TGTGCCAGCAGCTTAGTAGTATCCAAATCCAATGAGCAGTTCTTC

abundance: NA
j_gene: TRBJ1-2
v_gene: TRBV20-1
d_gene: NA
CDR3aa: CSARGGADGYTF
CDR3nt: TGCAGTGCTAGGGGGGGCGCAGATGGCTACACCTTC

abundance: many
j_gene: TRBJ2-3
v_gene: TRBV20-1
d_gene: TRBD2
CDR3aa: CSARRLAGDPDTQYF
CDR3nt: TGCAGTGCTAGGAGACTAGCGGGAGACCCAGATACGCAGTATTTT

abundance: few
j_gene: TRBJ2-2
v_gene: TRBV19
d_gene: NA
CDR3aa: CASRKGFGELFF
CDR3nt: TGTGCCAGTAGGAAGGGGTTCGGGGAGCTGTTTTTT

abundance: NA
j_gene: TRBJ2-1
v_gene: TRBV19
d_gene: NA
CDR3aa: CASSISRWGSYNEQFF
CDR3nt: TGTGCCAGTAGTATATCTAGGTGGGGCTCCTACAATGAGCAGTTCTTC

abundance: many
j_gene: TRBJ1-1
v_gene: TRBV18
d_gene: NA
CDR3aa: CASSQDQSTEAFF
CDR3nt: TGTGCCAGCTCACAGGACCAATCCACTGAAGCTTTCTTT

abundance: many
j_gene: TRBJ2-7
v_gene: TRBV6-2/TRBV6-3
d_gene: TRBD2
CDR3aa: CASSYAGDSSYEQYF
CDR3nt: TGTGCCAGCAGTTACGCGGGGGACTCCTCCTACGAGCAGTACTTC

abundance: few
j_gene: TRBJ1-2
v_gene: TRBV5-1
d_gene: NA
CDR3aa: CASSLEGDRPSF
CDR3nt: TGCGCCAGCAGCTTGGAAGGTGACCGGCCCTCCTTC

abundance: once
j_gene: TRBJ1-5
v_gene: TRBV7-2
d_gene: TRBD1
CDR3aa: CASSIDRATQPQHF
CDR3nt: TGTGCCAGCAGTATCGACAGGGCGACTCAGCCCCAGCATTTT

abundance: NA
j_gene: TRBJ2-4
v_gene: TRBV2
d_gene: TRBD2
CDR3aa: CAGSEGTGTSGREAKNIQYF
CDR3nt: TGTGCCGGCAGTGAGGGGACCGGGACTAGCGGGAGGGAGGCCAAAAACATTCAGTACTTC

abundance: many
j_gene: TRBJ1-2
v_gene: TRBV11-2
d_gene: NA
CDR3aa: CASSFLSGGLGGYTF
CDR3nt: TGTGCCAGCAGCTTCCTTTCTGGAGGGCTTGGGGGCTACACCTTC

abundance: NA
j_gene: TRBJ1-2
v_gene: TRBV5-6
d_gene: NA
CDR3aa: CASSSPPRGPYGYTF
CDR3nt: TGTGCCAGCAGCTCCCCGCCCCGGGGTCCCTATGGCTACACCTTC

abundance: few
j_gene: TRBJ2-2
v_gene: TRBV13
d_gene: NA
CDR3aa: CASSSFSRELFF
CDR3nt: TGTGCCAGCAGCTCGTTTTCGAGGGAGCTGTTTTTT

abundance: NA
j_gene: TRBJ2-7
v_gene: TRBV27
d_gene: NA
CDR3aa: CASSRQVGPPYEQYF
CDR3nt: TGTGCCAGCAGTAGACAGGTAGGGCCTCCCTACGAGCAGTACTTC

abundance: few
j_gene: TRBJ2-1
v_gene: TRBV7-8
d_gene: TRBD1
CDR3aa: CASRLQGSSYNEQFF
CDR3nt: TGTGCCAGCAGGTTACAGGGGAGCTCCTACAATGAGCAGTTCTTC

abundance: NA
j_gene: TRBJ1-6
v_gene: TRBV30
d_gene: NA
CDR3aa: CAWSVESPLHF
CDR3nt: TGTGCCTGGAGTGTAGAATCACCCCTCCACTTT

abundance: NA
j_gene: TRBJ2-6
v_gene: TRBV5-1
d_gene: NA
CDR3aa: CASSFNPSGANVLTF
CDR3nt: TGCGCCAGCAGCTTTAATCCCTCTGGGGCCAACGTCCTGACTTTC